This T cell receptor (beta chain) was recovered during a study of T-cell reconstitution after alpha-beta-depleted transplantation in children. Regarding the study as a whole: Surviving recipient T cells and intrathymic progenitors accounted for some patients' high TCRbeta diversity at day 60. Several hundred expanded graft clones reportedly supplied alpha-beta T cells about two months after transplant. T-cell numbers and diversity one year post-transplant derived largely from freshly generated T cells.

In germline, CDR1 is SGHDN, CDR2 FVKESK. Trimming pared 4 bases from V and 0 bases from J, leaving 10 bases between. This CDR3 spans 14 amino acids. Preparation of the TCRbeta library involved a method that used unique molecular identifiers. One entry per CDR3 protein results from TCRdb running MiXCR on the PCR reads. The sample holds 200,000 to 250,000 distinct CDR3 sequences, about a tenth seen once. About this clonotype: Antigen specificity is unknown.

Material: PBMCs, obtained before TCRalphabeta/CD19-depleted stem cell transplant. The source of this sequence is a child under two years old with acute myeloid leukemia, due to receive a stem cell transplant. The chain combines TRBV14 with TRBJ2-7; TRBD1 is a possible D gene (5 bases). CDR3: CASSPLDSSYEQYF. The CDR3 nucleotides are TGTGCCAGCAGCCCCCTTGACAGCTCCTACGAGCAGTACTTC.